These 3 T cell receptor beta chains were all obtained from the same sample, sequenced in a study of blood T cell dynamics during melanoma immunotherapy (dated by TCRdb to the early 2020s). According to the study, the label for this sample's time point signals: pre-treatment baseline. The protocol used for the library was the immunoSEQ multiplex PCR assay. TCRdb carries this immuneACCESS record with in-frame sequences only. Its versions omit some clonotypes, under half of them owing to an unresolved V gene in the studies checked, with the rest unexplained. In all, the sample holds over 8,500 clones, and roughly 90% of those were seen once. Roughly a third of the sample is taken by the ten largest. This specimen was blood, taken from a patient treated with checkpoint blockade. All receptors derive from a human donor with melanoma.

This chain joins TRBV5-1 and TRBJ1-1; TRBD1 might be the D (6 bases). The V gene's germline CDR1 is SGHRS and CDR2 YFSETQ. Trimming took 0 bases from V and 10 from J, leaving 16 bases between them. This CDR3 is 14 amino acids long. The CDR3 region is CASSLGGAAGVAFF. The CDR3 DNA sequence: TGCGCCAGCAGCTTGGGGGGTGCGGCAGGGGTAGCTTTCTTT.

J is TRBJ1-5 and V is TRBV15; D is possibly TRBD1 (6 bases). CDR1 is LNHNV, CDR2 YYDKDF, per germline (reference sequence). This CDR3 comprises 14 residues. Deletions cut 4 bases from V and 6 bases from J, with 13 bases between. The CDR3 reads CATSKWGGGQPQHF. CDR3 in DNA: TGTGCCACCAGCAAGTGGGGGGGCGGTCAGCCCCAGCATTTT.

This sequence joins TRBV7-9 and TRBJ2-5, with 9 bases matching TRBD2. CDR1 SEHNR and CDR2 FQNEAQ come from the germline V gene (reference sequence). V was pared by 5 bases and J by 5 bases, with 12 bases of the junction left unmatched. The CDR3 loop spans 16 amino acids. CDR3 nucleotide sequence: TGTGCCAGCAGCCCTCCGGGACTAGCACTCGGGGAGACCCAGTACTTC. Amino acid sequence: CASSPPGLALGETQYF.